The 23 T cell receptor beta chains below were found in one sample sequenced in a study of identical twins. TCRdb re-called the 5' RACE reads with MiXCR, one entry per CDR3 protein. Of some 570,000 distinct CDR3 sequences listed, under 25% were seen once; the top ten hold approximately 0.5%. A further study also used this sample, focusing on yellow fever vaccine responses in identical twins.

The source material was CD4+ T cells sorted from blood. The receptors here all came from a woman aged 18-29 years in good health.

This chain joins TRBV5-1 and TRBJ2-1; tentative D call: TRBD1 (6 bases). Germline V CDR1 and CDR2: SGHRS, YFSETQ. The CDR3 has 14 residues. Trimming took 4 bases from V and 5 from J, leaving 13 bases between them. The DNA of the CDR3 is TGCGCCAGCAGCGAAACACAGGGAAACAATGAGCAGTTCTTC. Translation gives CASSETQGNNEQFF.

This chain connects TRBV10-3 to TRBJ2-2; 11 bases map to TRBD1. The ends lost 0 bases at V and 6 bases at J; junction bases unmatched: 3. The CDR3 sequence is 16 residues long. Germline V gives CDR1 ENHRY, CDR2 SYGVKD. The CDR3 spells CAISESRTGGSGELFF. As DNA, the CDR3 is TGTGCCATCAGTGAGTCGAGGACAGGGGGCTCCGGGGAGCTGTTTTTT.

CDR3 sequence (DNA): TGTGCCAGCAGTTTAGGGACAGGCTCCTTTTTCGGATACGAGCAGTACTTC. Translated, it gives CASSLGTGSFFGYEQYF. This sequence joins TRBV12-3 or TRBV12-4 and TRBJ2-7, with 7 bases matching TRBD1. The CDR3 is made up of 17 amino acids. The J segment lost 4 bases and the V segment lost 1 base, leaving 13 bases of the junction unmatched.

The chain has TRBV20-1 and TRBJ2-5; 7 bases agree with TRBD2. CDR1 DFQATT and CDR2 SNEGSKA come from the germline V gene (reference sequence). Losses at the gene ends were 5 bases for V and 4 bases for J; bases not matched to a gene: 28. This CDR3 has 20 residues. The CDR3 DNA reads as TGCAGTGCTCGCGGCTGGGTAGGACTAGGAACTAATCGGGCTCCAGAGACCCAGTACTTC. As protein: CSARGWVGLGTNRAPETQYF.

V usage is TRBV6-4 and J usage is TRBJ2-1; 9 nucleotides agree with TRBD2. Germline CDR1 MRHNA, CDR2 SNTAGT. V lost 5 bases and J lost 6; bases outside the gene matches: 8. The CDR3 covers 15 residues. The CDR3 DNA is TGTGCCAGCAGTCGGGCAGGACTAGCGACCAATGAGCAGTTCTTC. Protein: CASSRAGLATNEQFF.

V and J are TRBV12-3 or TRBV12-4 and TRBJ2-5; TRBD2 aligns across 9 bases. The V segment lost 3 bases and the J segment 4 bases; nucleotides outside the gene matches: 12. The CDR3 has 17 amino acids. The CDR3 nucleotides read TGTGCCAGCAGTTTTGGGCTAGCGGGGATCCCACGAGAGACCCAGTACTTC. As protein: CASSFGLAGIPRETQYF.

This clonotype was counted between two and nine times. V usage is TRBV19 and J usage is TRBJ2-1; D might be TRBD2 (6 bases). Germline V gene sequence: CDR1 LNHDA, CDR2 SQIVND (reference sequence). The CDR3 runs to 14 residues. Trimming removed 10 bases from V and 1 base from J, with 14 bases in between. The CDR3 reads CATSAGLSYNEQFF. The CDR3 nucleotides read TGTGCCACCTCAGCGGGTTTATCCTACAATGAGCAGTTCTTC.

The rearrangement links TRBV10-3 to TRBJ2-5, with TRBD1 matching over 8 bases. The CDR3 covers 15 residues. Unmatched junction bases numbered 8, after V lost 6 bases and J lost 2 bases. The germline V gene has CDR1 ENHRY and CDR2 SYGVKD. The CDR3 region has the DNA TGTGCCATCAGAAAAGGGACAGGAATTCAAGAGACCCAGTACTTC. Translated: CAIRKGTGIQETQYF.

The rearrangement joins TRBV6-2 or TRBV6-3 to TRBJ2-7, with D tentatively TRBD1 (6 bases). This CDR3 region has 11 residues. V was trimmed by 5 bases and J by 9 bases, leaving 11 bases between them. Germline values: CDR1 MNHEY, CDR2 SVGEGT. DNA for the CDR3: TGTGCCAGCAGTGATCACAGGGTGCAGTACTTC. It encodes CASSDHRVQYF.

The CDR3 spells CASSVPPELPGELFF. The CDR3 nucleotides read TGTGCCAGCAGCGTTCCCCCGGAGTTGCCCGGGGAGCTGTTTTTT. This sequence joins TRBV9 and TRBJ2-2; D not resolved. The V end lost 2 bases, the J end lost 6 bases, and 14 bases lay between the germline ends. This CDR3 comprises 15 residues. Germline loops: CDR1 SGDLS, CDR2 YYNGEE.

The sample holds many counts of this clonotype. The rearrangement uses TRBV2 and TRBJ1-2; D not resolved. The length of the CDR3 is 14 residues. Per the germline V gene, CDR1 is SNHLY and CDR2 is FYNNEI. Trimming stripped 3 bases from V and 1 base from J, with 9 bases between. The CDR3 DNA follows: TGTGCCAGCAGTGATTTAGGACTTAACTATGGCTACACCTTC. This codes for CASSDLGLNYGYTF.

This clonotype was detected only a few times. This sequence joins TRBV7-2 and TRBJ2-1, with 10 positions matching TRBD2. Germline V CDR1 and CDR2: SGHTA, FQGNSA. The CDR3 has 13 residues. Unmatched junction bases numbered 8, after V lost 6 bases and J lost 12 bases. The CDR3 DNA is TGTGCCAGCAGGGAGGTAGCGGGAGGTCGGCAGTTCTTC. This codes for CASREVAGGRQFF.

The chain links TRBV14 to TRBJ2-2; D uncertain. Trimming stripped 3 bases from V and 4 bases from J, with 6 bases between. The CDR3 runs 13 residues. Looked up from germline, CDR1 is SGHDN and CDR2 is FVKESK. The DNA for the CDR3 is TGTGCCAGCAGCCAGGCAGCCACCGGGGAGCTGTTTTTT. This encodes CASSQAATGELFF.

The CDR3 DNA follows: TGCAGTGCTAGAGATTGGCAGTCACAAGAGACCCAGTACTTC. Residues: CSARDWQSQETQYF. The genes are TRBV20-1 and TRBJ2-5; D call uncertain. V was clipped by 0 bases and J by 2 bases, with 10 bases between them. Germline V gene data show CDR1 as DFQATT and CDR2 as SNEGSKA (reference sequence). The CDR3 runs to 14 residues.

This rearrangement joins TRBV10-3 to TRBJ2-1, with D possibly being TRBD1 or TRBD2 (5 bases each). CDR1 is ENHRY and CDR2 is SYGVKD in the germline V gene. V lost 2 bases, J lost 2 bases, and 13 bases lay in between. The CDR3 has 16 residues. The CDR3 reads CAISEEGRTTYNEQFF. The DNA for the CDR3 is TGTGCCATCAGTGAGGAGGGGAGAACAACCTACAATGAGCAGTTCTTC.

This chain links TRBV27 with TRBJ2-7; D is possibly TRBD2 (5 bases). V was shortened by 0 bases and J by 4 bases, with 10 bases between the two germline ends. CDR3 length equals 14 residues. Germline V gives CDR1 MNHEY, CDR2 SMNVEV (reference sequence). CDR3 protein: CASSLSRGLYEQYF. The CDR3 DNA follows: TGTGCCAGCAGTTTATCTCGCGGGTTATACGAGCAGTACTTC.

There are a few counts of this clonotype. V usage is TRBV20-1 and J usage is TRBJ1-5; D might be TRBD1 (5 bases). CDR3 length equals 12 residues. The ends were cut back, 3 bases at V and 4 bases at J, with 7 bases in the middle. Germline-derived CDR1 and CDR2 are DFQATT and SNEGSKA (reference sequence). CDR3 DNA sequence: TGCAGTGCTAGGTGGGGGAATCAGCCCCAGCATTTT. It specifies CSARWGNQPQHF.

This chain connects TRBV4-1 to TRBJ1-4; D unresolved. Germline CDR1 reads MGHRA; CDR2 reads YSYEKL. CDR3 length: 15 residues. Trimming took 0 bases from V and 2 from J, leaving 7 bases between them. In DNA, the CDR3 is TGCGCCAGCAGCCAAGATCACAGCACTAATGAAAAACTGTTTTTT. It yields the protein CASSQDHSTNEKLFF.

This clonotype was counted between two and nine times. The genes are TRBV28 and TRBJ2-1, with D tentatively TRBD2 (7 bases). The length of the CDR3 is 18 residues. The V end was cut by 3 bases, the J end by 6 bases, with 24 bases between. Germline V gene lookup returns CDR1 MDHEN and CDR2 SYDVKM. The CDR3: CASSFYPPGGPIRNEQFF. The CDR3 nucleotides read TGTGCCAGCAGTTTTTACCCGCCCGGGGGGCCCATCCGCAATGAGCAGTTCTTC.

The chain combines TRBV20-1 with TRBJ2-3; 9 bases are shared with TRBD2. The ends lost 2 bases at V and 2 bases at J; junction bases unmatched: 2. CDR1 is DFQATT, CDR2 SNEGSKA, per germline (reference sequence). This CDR3 is 14 amino acids long. CDR3 nucleotide sequence: TGCAGTGCTAGACCTAGCGGGGTCACAGATACGCAGTATTTT. Its translation is CSARPSGVTDTQYF.

This clonotype was seen a few times. The rearrangement links TRBV12-3 or TRBV12-4 to TRBJ2-2, with 13 bases lining up with TRBD2. The trim removed 4 bases at V and 1 base at J, leaving 3 bases unmatched. The CDR3 loop spans 17 amino acids. CDR3 loop: CASSSGTSGKNTGELFF. The DNA of the CDR3 is TGTGCCAGCAGTTCCGGGACTAGCGGGAAGAACACCGGGGAGCTGTTTTTT.

The V gene is TRBV3-1, the J gene TRBJ2-2, with unresolved D. Germline V gene sequence: CDR1 LGHDT, CDR2 YNNKEL (reference sequence). There are 14 residues in the CDR3. V was pared by 1 base and J by 1 base, with 4 bases between. CDR3 sequence (DNA): TGTGCCAGCAGCCAAGTAAGGAACACCGGGGAGCTGTTTTTT. Amino acid sequence: CASSQVRNTGELFF. Looking up the rest from reference TRBV3-1 and TRBJ2-2 gives the full variable domain: DTAVSQTPKYLVTQMGNDKSIKCEQNLGHDTMYWYKQDSKKFLKIMFSYNNKELIINETVPNRFSPKSPDKAHLNLHINSLELGDSAVYFCASSQVRNTGELFFGEGSRLTVL.

V usage is TRBV5-1 and J usage is TRBJ1-4; D might be TRBD1 (5 bases). V was clipped by 7 bases and J by 0 bases, with 16 bases between them. This CDR3 comprises 16 residues. Germline V CDR1 and CDR2: SGHRS, YFSETQ. CDR3 coding DNA: TGCGCCAGCGCGAGGGACCAACCAACAACTAATGAAAAACTGTTTTTT. The encoded protein is CASARDQPTTNEKLFF.